This is a list of T cell receptor beta chains from one sample in a study of T-cell memory formation after mild COVID-19. MiXCR, run by TCRdb on the 5' RACE reads, gives a single entry per CDR3 protein. This table holds hundreds of thousands of distinct CDR3 sequences, around 15% found once. Sequenced: PBMCs or a T cell subset sorted from them (not recorded which). The origin of the receptors is a man aged 18-30 years who had mild COVID-19 (a few samples of this study predate the infection). Cell type and time point are not known. Each CDR3 is given with its conserved first and last residue. Not every row has a clone size; where given, it reads once, few, many or a size class.

CDR3aa: CASSQTSGVNTDTQYF
abundance: .
v_gene: TRBV7-3
len: 16

CDR3aa: CASSPRGGSPYEQYF
abundance: few
v_gene: TRBV18
len: 15

CDR3aa: CASSQARARADTQYF
abundance: .
v_gene: TRBV4-1
len: 15

CDR3aa: CASSPTGFRETQYF
abundance: .
v_gene: TRBV5-1
len: 14

CDR3aa: CASSYSTGTRGLAGEQYF
abundance: few
v_gene: TRBV6-5
len: 18

CDR3aa: CASSQAASGGVETQYF
abundance: .
v_gene: TRBV4-3
len: 16

CDR3aa: CSATLTDWETQYF
abundance: few
v_gene: TRBV20-1
len: 13

CDR3aa: CASSWAYEQYF
abundance: many
v_gene: TRBV7-2
len: 11

CDR3aa: CATSRVSGAGEKLFF
abundance: few
v_gene: TRBV15
len: 15

CDR3aa: CASSPRPGGNEKLFF
abundance: .
v_gene: TRBV12-3/TRBV12-4
len: 15

CDR3aa: CASSSKAGSSSYEQYF
abundance: few
v_gene: TRBV7-9
len: 16

CDR3aa: CAISEGQNTGELFF
abundance: many
v_gene: TRBV10-3
len: 14

CDR3aa: CSARDVSGGAGDEQFF
abundance: .
v_gene: TRBV20-1
len: 16

CDR3aa: CASSLRGGANYGYTF
abundance: few
v_gene: TRBV7-8
len: 15

CDR3aa: CASSYVRAYGYTF
abundance: .
v_gene: TRBV6-5
len: 13

CDR3aa: CASEYGPYSSPLHF
abundance: .
v_gene: TRBV7-9
len: 14

CDR3aa: CASSPWKTEAFF
abundance: .
v_gene: TRBV7-9
len: 12

CDR3aa: CAISESLAGNQPQHF
abundance: .
v_gene: TRBV10-3
len: 15

CDR3aa: CASSPSSSTDTQYF
abundance: .
v_gene: TRBV6-2/TRBV6-3
len: 14

CDR3aa: CASSPHNYGYTF
abundance: many
v_gene: TRBV18
len: 12

CDR3aa: CASSVSGNYGYTF
abundance: .
v_gene: TRBV6-5
len: 13

CDR3aa: CAIRTQGTNTEAFF
abundance: .
v_gene: TRBV10-3
len: 14

CDR3aa: CASSLRTGGMDTQYF
abundance: few
v_gene: TRBV27
len: 15

CDR3aa: CASSRSGSRHEQYF
abundance: .
v_gene: TRBV12-3/TRBV12-4
len: 14

CDR3aa: CASSQAPSGLNNEQFF
abundance: .
v_gene: TRBV4-1
len: 16

CDR3aa: CASSPRSSGNTIYF
abundance: many
v_gene: TRBV4-1
len: 14

CDR3aa: CASSPPDSLYGYTF
abundance: .
v_gene: TRBV5-6
len: 14

CDR3aa: CASSNDRGKGYEQFF
abundance: .
v_gene: TRBV15
len: 15

CDR3aa: CASSSGQANTEAFF
abundance: .
v_gene: TRBV12-3/TRBV12-4
len: 14

CDR3aa: CASSGRTDQPQHF
abundance: .
v_gene: TRBV28
len: 13

CDR3aa: CASSLAPDVDYGYTF
abundance: .
v_gene: TRBV5-1
len: 15

CDR3aa: CASSYSGDSSGNTIYF
abundance: .
v_gene: TRBV6-5
len: 16

CDR3aa: CASSYSGTTVSPEAFF
abundance: .
v_gene: TRBV6-6
len: 16

CDR3aa: CASSLEGQGADTQYF
abundance: many
v_gene: TRBV5-1
len: 15

CDR3aa: CSVEEAPPGYTDTQYF
abundance: few
v_gene: TRBV29-1
len: 16

CDR3aa: CASRVRRGTYGYTF
abundance: few
v_gene: TRBV6-5
len: 14

CDR3aa: CATALMVRNTEAFF
abundance: .
v_gene: TRBV14
len: 14

CDR3aa: CASSQDSRTQETQYF
abundance: .
v_gene: TRBV4-2
len: 15

CDR3aa: CASSFTILAGEYNEQFF
abundance: .
v_gene: TRBV12-3/TRBV12-4
len: 17

CDR3aa: CASSSLARWGYTF
abundance: few
v_gene: TRBV7-6
len: 13

CDR3aa: CAINTREQNTGELFF
abundance: .
v_gene: TRBV12-3/TRBV12-4
len: 15

CDR3aa: CASTSKMWGVSDNEQFF
abundance: few
v_gene: TRBV6-6
len: 17

CDR3aa: CASSVAGWADYNEQFF
abundance: once
v_gene: TRBV9
len: 16

CDR3aa: CASSTRQGGGGYTF
abundance: few
v_gene: TRBV5-1
len: 14

CDR3aa: CASSRGTGGQPQHF
abundance: many
v_gene: TRBV5-1
len: 14

CDR3aa: CASRTPRDRGLNTQYF
abundance: .
v_gene: TRBV11-2
len: 16

CDR3aa: CASSGTRGSAWSTDTQYF
abundance: few
v_gene: TRBV7-9
len: 18

CDR3aa: CASSQSPPGGFIYGYGYTF
abundance: .
v_gene: TRBV4-1
len: 19

CDR3aa: CASSYGHLNYGYTF
abundance: few
v_gene: TRBV6-2/TRBV6-3
len: 14

CDR3aa: CASSGQGRYGYTF
abundance: .
v_gene: TRBV6-1
len: 13

CDR3aa: CASSLAGTGGDVYGYTF
abundance: .
v_gene: TRBV7-2
len: 17

CDR3aa: CASSYSFGETQYF
abundance: .
v_gene: TRBV6-5
len: 13

CDR3aa: CASSPRQGVEKLFF
abundance: many
v_gene: TRBV7-2
len: 14